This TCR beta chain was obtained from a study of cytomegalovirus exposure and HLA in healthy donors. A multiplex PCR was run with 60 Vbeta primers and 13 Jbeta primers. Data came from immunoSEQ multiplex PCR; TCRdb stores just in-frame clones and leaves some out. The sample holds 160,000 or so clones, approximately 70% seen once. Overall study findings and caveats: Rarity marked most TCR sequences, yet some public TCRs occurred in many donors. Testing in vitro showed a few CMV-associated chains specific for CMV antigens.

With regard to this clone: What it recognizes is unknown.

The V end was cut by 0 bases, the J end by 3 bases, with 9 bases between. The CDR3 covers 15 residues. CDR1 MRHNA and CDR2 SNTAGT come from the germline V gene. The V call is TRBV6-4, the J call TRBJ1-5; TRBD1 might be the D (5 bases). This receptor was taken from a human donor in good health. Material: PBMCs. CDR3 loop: CASSDSGGANQPQHF. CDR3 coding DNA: TGTGCCAGCAGTGACTCGGGAGGGGCCAATCAGCCCCAGCATTTT.